This T cell receptor beta chain stems from a study of blood T cell repertoires in COVID-19. Study context: Whether acute or convalescent, the COVID-19 samples came from the United States, Italy and Spain. The cDNA or gDNA used as material had been derived from T cells, B-cell-depleted T cells, or PBMCs.

Clones were read by immunoSEQ multiplex PCR, and TCRdb kept only the in-frame ones, dropping some. The sample consists of about 270,000 clones, about four fifths of them appearing once. Seattle patient enrollment occurred during active infection, with longitudinal follow-up thereafter. V shed 8 bases and J 5 bases; nucleotides not matched to a gene: 16. CDR1 is SGHVS, CDR2 FQNEAQ, per germline. CDR3 length: 16 amino acids. This clone came up a few times. This clonotype was obtained from a human donor with COVID-19, enrolled during active disease. The donor label of this sample is uncertain. The sample comprised peripheral blood. The V and J genes are TRBV7-8 and TRBJ2-5; 8 positions agree with TRBD1. The CDR3 loop is CASQKTPPGGWETQYF. CDR3 DNA: TGTGCCAGCCAAAAGACCCCCCCAGGGGGCTGGGAGACCCAGTACTTC.